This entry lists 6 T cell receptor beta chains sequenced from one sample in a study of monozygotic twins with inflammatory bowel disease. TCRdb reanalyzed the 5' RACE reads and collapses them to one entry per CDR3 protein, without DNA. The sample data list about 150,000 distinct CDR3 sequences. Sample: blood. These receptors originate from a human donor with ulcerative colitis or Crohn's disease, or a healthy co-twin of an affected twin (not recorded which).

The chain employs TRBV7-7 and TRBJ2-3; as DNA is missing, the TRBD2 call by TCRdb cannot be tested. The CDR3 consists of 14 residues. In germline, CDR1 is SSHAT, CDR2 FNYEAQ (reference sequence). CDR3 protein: CASSLAGGPNTQYF.

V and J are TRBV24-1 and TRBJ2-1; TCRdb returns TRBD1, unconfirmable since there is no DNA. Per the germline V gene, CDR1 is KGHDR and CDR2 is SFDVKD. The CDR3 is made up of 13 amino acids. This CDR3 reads CATSDLRGGEQFF.

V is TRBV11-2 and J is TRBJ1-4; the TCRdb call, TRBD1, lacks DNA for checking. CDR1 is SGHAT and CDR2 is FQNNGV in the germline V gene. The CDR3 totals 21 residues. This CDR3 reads CASSSEGGRRLPQQNNEKLFF.

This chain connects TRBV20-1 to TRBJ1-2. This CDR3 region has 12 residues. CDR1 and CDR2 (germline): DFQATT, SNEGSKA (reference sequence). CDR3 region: CSARDRPAGYTF.

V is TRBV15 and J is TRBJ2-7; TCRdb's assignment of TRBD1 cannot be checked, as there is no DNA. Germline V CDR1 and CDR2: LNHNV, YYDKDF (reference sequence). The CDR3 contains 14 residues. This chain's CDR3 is CATTPFLASGEQYF.

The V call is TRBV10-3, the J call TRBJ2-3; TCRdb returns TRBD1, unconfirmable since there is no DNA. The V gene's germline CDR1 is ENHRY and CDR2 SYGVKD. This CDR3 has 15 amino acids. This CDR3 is CAISGRNRGTDTQYF.